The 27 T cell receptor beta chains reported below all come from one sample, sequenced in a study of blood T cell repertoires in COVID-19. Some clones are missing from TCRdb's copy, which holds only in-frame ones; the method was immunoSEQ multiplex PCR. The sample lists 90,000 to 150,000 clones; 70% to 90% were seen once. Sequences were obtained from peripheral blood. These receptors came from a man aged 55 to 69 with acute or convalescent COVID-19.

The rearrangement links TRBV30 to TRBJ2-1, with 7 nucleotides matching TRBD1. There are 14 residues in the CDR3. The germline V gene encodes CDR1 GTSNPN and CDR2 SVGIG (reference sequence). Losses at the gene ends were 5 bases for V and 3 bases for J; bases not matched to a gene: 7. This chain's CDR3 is CAWQQGTSYNEQFF. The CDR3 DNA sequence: TGTGCCTGGCAACAGGGGACGAGCTACAATGAGCAGTTCTTC.

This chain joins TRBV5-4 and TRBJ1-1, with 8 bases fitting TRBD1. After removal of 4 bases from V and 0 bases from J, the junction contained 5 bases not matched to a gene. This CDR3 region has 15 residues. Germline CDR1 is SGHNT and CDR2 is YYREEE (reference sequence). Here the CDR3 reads CASSPGQGLNTEAFF. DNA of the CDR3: TGTGCCAGCAGCCCCGGACAGGGATTGAACACTGAAGCTTTCTTT.

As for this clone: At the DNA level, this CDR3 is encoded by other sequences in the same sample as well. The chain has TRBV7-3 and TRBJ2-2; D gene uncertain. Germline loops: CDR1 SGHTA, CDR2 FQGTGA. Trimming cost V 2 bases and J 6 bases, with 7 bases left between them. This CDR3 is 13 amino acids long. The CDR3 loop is CASSLVSSGELFF. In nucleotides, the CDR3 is TGTGCCAGCAGCTTAGTTTCTTCCGGGGAGCTGTTTTTT.

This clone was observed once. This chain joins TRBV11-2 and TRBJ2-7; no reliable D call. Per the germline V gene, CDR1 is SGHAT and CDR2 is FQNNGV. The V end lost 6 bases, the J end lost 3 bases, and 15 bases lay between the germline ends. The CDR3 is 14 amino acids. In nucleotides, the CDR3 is TGTGCCAGCAGTGTTGACATCGTCCACTACGAGCAGTACTTC. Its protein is CASSVDIVHYEQYF.

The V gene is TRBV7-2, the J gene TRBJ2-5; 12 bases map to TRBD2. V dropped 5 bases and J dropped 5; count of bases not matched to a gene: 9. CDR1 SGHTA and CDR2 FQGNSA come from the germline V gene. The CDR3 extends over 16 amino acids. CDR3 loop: CASSPLAGGSGETQYF. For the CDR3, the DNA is TGTGCCAGCAGCCCCCTAGCGGGAGGGAGCGGGGAGACCCAGTACTTC.

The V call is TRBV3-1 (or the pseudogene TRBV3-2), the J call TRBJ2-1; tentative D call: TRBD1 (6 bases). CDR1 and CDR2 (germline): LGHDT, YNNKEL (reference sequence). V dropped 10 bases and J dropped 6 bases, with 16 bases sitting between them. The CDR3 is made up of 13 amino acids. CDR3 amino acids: CATQQGSSNEQFF. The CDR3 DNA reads TGTGCCACCCAACAGGGTTCTAGCAATGAGCAGTTCTTC.

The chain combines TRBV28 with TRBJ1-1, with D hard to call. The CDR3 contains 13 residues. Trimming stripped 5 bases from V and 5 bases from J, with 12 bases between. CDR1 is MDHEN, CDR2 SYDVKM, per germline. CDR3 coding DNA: TGTGCCAGCAGTCCTAGGGCGGGGACTGAAGCTTTCTTT. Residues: CASSPRAGTEAFF.

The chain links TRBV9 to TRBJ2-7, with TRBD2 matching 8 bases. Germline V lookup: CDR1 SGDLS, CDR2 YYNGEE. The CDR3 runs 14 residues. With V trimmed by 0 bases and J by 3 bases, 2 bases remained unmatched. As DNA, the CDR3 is TGTGCCAGCAGCGTAGGAGCGGGAGACTACGAGCAGTACTTC. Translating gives CASSVGAGDYEQYF. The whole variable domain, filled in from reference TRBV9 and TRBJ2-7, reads DSGVTQTPKHLITATGQRVTLRCSPRSGDLSVYWYQQSLDQGLQFLIQYYNGEERAKGNILERFSAQQFPDLHSELNLSSLELGDSALYFCASSVGAGDYEQYFGPGTRLTVT.

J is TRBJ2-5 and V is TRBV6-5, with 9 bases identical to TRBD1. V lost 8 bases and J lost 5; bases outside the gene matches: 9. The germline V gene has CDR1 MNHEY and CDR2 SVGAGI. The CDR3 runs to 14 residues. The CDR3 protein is CASAGDRELETQYF. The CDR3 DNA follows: TGTGCCAGCGCAGGGGACAGGGAATTGGAGACCCAGTACTTC.

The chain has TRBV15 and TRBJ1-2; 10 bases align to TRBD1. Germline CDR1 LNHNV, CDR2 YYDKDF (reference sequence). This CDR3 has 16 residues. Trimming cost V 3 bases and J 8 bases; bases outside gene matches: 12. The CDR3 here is CATSSPPGQGIGGYTF. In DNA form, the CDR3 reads TGTGCCACCAGCAGTCCTCCGGGACAGGGGATTGGAGGCTACACCTTC.

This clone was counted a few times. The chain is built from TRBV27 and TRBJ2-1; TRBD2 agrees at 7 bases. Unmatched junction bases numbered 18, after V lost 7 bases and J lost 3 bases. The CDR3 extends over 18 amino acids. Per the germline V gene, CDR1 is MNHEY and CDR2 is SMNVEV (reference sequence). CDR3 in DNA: TGTGCCAGCACCCCCGGGAATAGCGGGCCCCTAGTCTACAATGAGCAGTTCTTC. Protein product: CASTPGNSGPLVYNEQFF.

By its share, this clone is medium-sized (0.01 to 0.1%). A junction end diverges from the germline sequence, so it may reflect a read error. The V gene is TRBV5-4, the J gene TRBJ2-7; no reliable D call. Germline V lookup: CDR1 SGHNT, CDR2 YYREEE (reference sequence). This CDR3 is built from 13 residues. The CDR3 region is CASSPLSSHEQYF. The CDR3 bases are TGTGCCAGCAGCCCCCTGTCCTCCCACGAGCAGTACTTC.

As DNA, the CDR3 is TGCAGCGGACTCTTCGAGGGAGAGACCCAGTACTTC. It is translated as CSGLFEGETQYF. The gene calls are TRBV29-1 and TRBJ2-5; D is perhaps TRBD2 (5 bases). The CDR3 is made up of 12 amino acids. Trimming took 7 bases from V and 4 from J, leaving 13 bases between them. Germline V lookup: CDR1 SQVTM, CDR2 ANQGSEA.

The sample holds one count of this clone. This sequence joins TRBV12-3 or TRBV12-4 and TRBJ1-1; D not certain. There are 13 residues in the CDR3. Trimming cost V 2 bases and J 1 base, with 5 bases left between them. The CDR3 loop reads CASSLIGNTEAFF. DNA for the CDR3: TGTGCCAGCAGTTTAATCGGGAACACTGAAGCTTTCTTT.

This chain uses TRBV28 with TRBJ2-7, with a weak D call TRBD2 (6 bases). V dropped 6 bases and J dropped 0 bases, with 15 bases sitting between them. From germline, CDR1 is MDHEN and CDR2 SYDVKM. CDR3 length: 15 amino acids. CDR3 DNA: TGTGCCAGCAGGCCCCATAGCGGATCCTCCTACGAGCAGTACTTC. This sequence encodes CASRPHSGSSYEQYF.

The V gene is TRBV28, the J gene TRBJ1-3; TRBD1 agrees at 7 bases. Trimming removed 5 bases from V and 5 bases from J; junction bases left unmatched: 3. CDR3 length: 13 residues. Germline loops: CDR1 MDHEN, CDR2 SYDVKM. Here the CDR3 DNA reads TGTGCCAGCAGTACAGGGGTCAGAAACACCATATATTTT. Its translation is CASSTGVRNTIYF.

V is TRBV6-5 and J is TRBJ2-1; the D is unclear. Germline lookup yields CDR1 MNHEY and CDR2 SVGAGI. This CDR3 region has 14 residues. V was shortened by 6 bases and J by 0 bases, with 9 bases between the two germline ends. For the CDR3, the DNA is TGTGCCAGCAGCGCTCTCAGCTCCTACAATGAGCAGTTCTTC. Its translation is CASSALSSYNEQFF.

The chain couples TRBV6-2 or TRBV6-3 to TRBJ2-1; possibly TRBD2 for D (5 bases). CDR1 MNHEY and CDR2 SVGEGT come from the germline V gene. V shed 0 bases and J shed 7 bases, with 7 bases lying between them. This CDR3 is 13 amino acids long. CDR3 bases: TGTGCCAGCAGTTACTCGAGGGCTAATGAGCAGTTCTTC. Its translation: CASSYSRANEQFF.

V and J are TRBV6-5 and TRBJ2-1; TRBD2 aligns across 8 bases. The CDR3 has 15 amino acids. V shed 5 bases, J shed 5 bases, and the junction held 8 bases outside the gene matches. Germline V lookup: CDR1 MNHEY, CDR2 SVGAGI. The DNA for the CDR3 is TGTGCCAGCAGTCCCGCGGGGGGATCGAACAATGAGCAGTTCTTC. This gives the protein CASSPAGGSNNEQFF.

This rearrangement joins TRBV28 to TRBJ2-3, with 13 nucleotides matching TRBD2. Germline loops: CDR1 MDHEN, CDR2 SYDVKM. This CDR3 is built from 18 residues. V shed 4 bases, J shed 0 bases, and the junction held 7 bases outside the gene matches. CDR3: CASSYAGLAGTSTDTQYF. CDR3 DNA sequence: TGTGCCAGCAGTTATGCGGGACTAGCGGGGACTAGCACAGATACGCAGTATTTT.

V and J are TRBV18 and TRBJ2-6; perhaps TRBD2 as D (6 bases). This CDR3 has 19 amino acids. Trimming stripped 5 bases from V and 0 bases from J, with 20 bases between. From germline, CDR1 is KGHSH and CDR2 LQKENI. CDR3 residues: CASSSRAGYERSGANVLTF. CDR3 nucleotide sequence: TGTGCCAGCTCATCCCGGGCGGGGTATGAACGCTCTGGGGCCAACGTCCTGACTTTC.

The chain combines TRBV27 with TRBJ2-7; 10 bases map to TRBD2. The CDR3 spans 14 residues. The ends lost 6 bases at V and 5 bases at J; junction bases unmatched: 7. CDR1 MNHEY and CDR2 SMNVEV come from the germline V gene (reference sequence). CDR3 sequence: CASRRAGGPNEQYF. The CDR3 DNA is TGTGCCAGCAGGAGAGCGGGAGGGCCCAACGAGCAGTACTTC.

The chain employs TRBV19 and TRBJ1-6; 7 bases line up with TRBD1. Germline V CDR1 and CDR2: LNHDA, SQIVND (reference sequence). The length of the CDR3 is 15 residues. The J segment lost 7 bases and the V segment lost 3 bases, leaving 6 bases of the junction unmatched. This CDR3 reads CASSISGQINSPLHF. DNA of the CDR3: TGTGCCAGTAGTATTTCGGGACAGATAAATTCACCCCTCCACTTT. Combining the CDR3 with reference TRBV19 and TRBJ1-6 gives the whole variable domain DGGITQSPKYLFRKEGQNVTLSCEQNLNHDAMYWYRQDPGQGLRLIYYSQIVNDFQKGDIAEGYSVSREKKESFPLTVTSAQKNPTAFYLCASSISGQINSPLHFGNGTRLTVT.

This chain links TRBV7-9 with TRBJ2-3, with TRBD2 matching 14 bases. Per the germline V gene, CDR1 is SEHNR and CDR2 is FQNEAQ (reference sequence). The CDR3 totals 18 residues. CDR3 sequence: CAGDSGTSGSARTDTQYF. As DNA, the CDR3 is TGTGCGGGGGACTCCGGGACTAGCGGGAGCGCCCGCACAGATACGCAGTATTTT. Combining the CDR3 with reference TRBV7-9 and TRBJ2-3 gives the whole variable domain DTGVSQNPRHKITKRGQNVTFRCDPISEHNRLYWYRQTLGQGPEFLTYFQNEAQLEKSRLLSDRFSAERPKGSFSTLEIQRTEQGDSAMYLCAGDSGTSGSARTDTQYFGPGTRLTVL.

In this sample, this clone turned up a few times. The CDR3: CATSDAPGTQHF. The CDR3 nucleotides read TGTGCCACCAGTGATGCACCGGGAACCCAGCATTTT. The V call is TRBV24-1, the J call TRBJ1-5; no firm D call. There are 12 residues in the CDR3. CDR1 is KGHDR and CDR2 is SFDVKD in the germline V gene. V was trimmed by 3 bases and J by 11 bases, leaving 10 bases between them.

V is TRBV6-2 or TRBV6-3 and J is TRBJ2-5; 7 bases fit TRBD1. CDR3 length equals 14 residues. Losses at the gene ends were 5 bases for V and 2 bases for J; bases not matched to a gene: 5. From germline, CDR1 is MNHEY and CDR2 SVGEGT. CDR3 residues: CASSNPGQQETQYF. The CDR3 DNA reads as TGTGCCAGCAGTAACCCGGGACAGCAAGAGACCCAGTACTTC.

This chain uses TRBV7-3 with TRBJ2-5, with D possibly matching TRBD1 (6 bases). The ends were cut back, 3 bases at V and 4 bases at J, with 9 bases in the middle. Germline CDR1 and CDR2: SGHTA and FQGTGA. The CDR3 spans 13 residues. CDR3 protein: CASSFKGGETQYF. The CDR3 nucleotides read TGTGCCAGCAGCTTTAAAGGGGGAGAGACCCAGTACTTC.